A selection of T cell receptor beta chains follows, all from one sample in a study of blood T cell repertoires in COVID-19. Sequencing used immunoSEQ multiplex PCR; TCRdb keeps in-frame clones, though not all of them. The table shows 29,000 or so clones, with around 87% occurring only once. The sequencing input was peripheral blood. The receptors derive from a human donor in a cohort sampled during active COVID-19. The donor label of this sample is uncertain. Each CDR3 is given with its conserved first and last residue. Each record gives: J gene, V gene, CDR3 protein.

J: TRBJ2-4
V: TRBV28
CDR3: CASSRTRVGAKNIQYF

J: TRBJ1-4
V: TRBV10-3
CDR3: CAISEPRNEKLFF

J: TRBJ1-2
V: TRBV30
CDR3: CAWSVFGGYTF

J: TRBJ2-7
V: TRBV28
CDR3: CASSISSIGSYEQYF

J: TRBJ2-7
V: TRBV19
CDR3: CASSSPGQGASYEQYF

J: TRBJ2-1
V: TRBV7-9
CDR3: CASSPRASGRAGEQFF

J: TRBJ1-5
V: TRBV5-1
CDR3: CASSEEGNQPQHF

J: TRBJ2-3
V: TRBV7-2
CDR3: CASAGRATDTQYF

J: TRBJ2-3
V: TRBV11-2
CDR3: CASSASAQREPTDTQYF

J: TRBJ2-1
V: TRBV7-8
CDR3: CASSVLGGSSYNEQFF

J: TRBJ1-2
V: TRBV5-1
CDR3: CASSSTASNYGYTF

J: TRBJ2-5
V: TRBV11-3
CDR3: CASSLVRGETQYF

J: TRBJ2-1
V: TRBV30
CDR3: CAWSVSSSYNEQFF

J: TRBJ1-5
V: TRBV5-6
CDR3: CASSPGTSNQPQHF

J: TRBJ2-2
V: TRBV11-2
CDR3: CASSLRNTGELFF

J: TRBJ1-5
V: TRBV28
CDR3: CASTLDSNNQPQHF